This T cell receptor beta chain was sequenced in a study of OX40 agonist ivuxolimab in advanced cancers. The repertoire was sequenced with immunoSEQ multiplex PCR; TCRdb's copy has only in-frame clones and lacks some. The sample has tens of thousands of clones; over 75% are singletons. The CDR3 length is 14 residues. Germline CDR1 SGDLS, CDR2 YYNGEE. V gave up 7 bases and J gave up 7 bases; unmatched junction bases: 12. V and J are TRBV9 and TRBJ1-2, with TRBD1 matching 8 bases. The source was CD4+ or CD8+ T cells sorted from blood, collected in a trial of the OX40 agonist ivuxolimab. The source is an adult with an advanced solid tumor such as melanoma, head and neck, liver or kidney cancer. The CDR3 DNA is TGTGCCAGCCCCCCCCCTTCAGGGGGCGGTGGCTACACCTTC. It is translated as CASPPPSGGGGYTF. Full variable domain (remainder filled in from reference TRBV9 and TRBJ1-2): DSGVTQTPKHLITATGQRVTLRCSPRSGDLSVYWYQQSLDQGLQFLIQYYNGEERAKGNILERFSAQQFPDLHSELNLSSLELGDSALYFCASPPPSGGGGYTFGSGTRLTVV.